The 26 T cell receptor beta chains listed next were all sequenced from one sample in a study of cytomegalovirus exposure and HLA in healthy donors. The PCR was carried out with 60 Vbeta primers and 13 Jbeta primers. Profiled with immunoSEQ multiplex PCR; TCRdb holds only in-frame clones, not every one. This table has some 97,000 clones, roughly 88% appearing once. The sequenced material came from PBMCs. The receptors originated from a woman under 30 in good health and CMV-seronegative.

The rearrangement uses TRBV9 and TRBJ2-5, with TRBD2 identical over 9 bases. The last part of the DNA fits TRBJ2-7 better; the J call may be wrong. The CDR3 length is 16 residues. Germline loops: CDR1 SGDLS, CDR2 YYNGEE. In DNA form, the CDR3 reads TGTGCCAGCAGCGTAGAAGTGGCGGGAGGGCGGTACGAGCAGTACTTC. Its protein is CASSVEVAGGRYEQYF.

The chain carries TRBV28 and TRBJ2-7; TRBD2 agrees at 13 bases. Germline V gives CDR1 MDHEN, CDR2 SYDVKM. Trimming removed 6 bases from V and 7 bases from J; junction bases left unmatched: 18. This CDR3 is 18 amino acids long. CDR3 sequence: CASSLPTSGRAQSREQYF. The DNA of the CDR3 is TGTGCCAGCAGCCTCCCCACTAGCGGGAGGGCCCAGAGTAGGGAGCAGTACTTC.

This chain connects TRBV28 to TRBJ2-7; D gene uncertain. With 7 bases removed from V and 3 bases from J, the gap between germline ends came to 13 bases. This CDR3 comprises 13 residues. Germline assignment: CDR1 MDHEN and CDR2 SYDVKM. CDR3 DNA: TGTGCCAGCACCATTCAGGATCGCTACGAGCAGTACTTC. Protein product: CASTIQDRYEQYF.

This chain uses TRBV7-2 with TRBJ1-2; no firm D call. The CDR3 covers 19 residues. Between the trimmed V and J ends, which lost 4 bases and 4 bases, there was a span of 28 bases. CDR1 and CDR2 from the germline V gene are SGHTA and FQGNSA. CDR3 protein: CASSSNPRVTRRGGYGYTF. The CDR3 bases are TGTGCCAGCAGCTCCAATCCTAGGGTCACAAGACGGGGTGGCTATGGCTACACCTTC.

In regard to this clone: One end of the junction varies from germline; a read error may be responsible. The gene calls are TRBV7-9 and TRBJ2-7; 7 nucleotides agree with TRBD2. CDR1 and CDR2 (germline): SEHNR, FQNEAQ (reference sequence). CDR3 length: 14 residues. The DNA of the CDR3 is TGTTCCAGCAGCTTCCTAGGCCGGGGGGACGAGCAGTACTTC. This encodes CSSSFLGRGDEQYF.

The chain couples TRBV2 to TRBJ2-1, with D possibly being TRBD1 (6 bases). The CDR3 covers 14 residues. Germline CDR1 and CDR2: SNHLY and FYNNEI. Trimming took 4 bases from V and 2 from J, leaving 9 bases between them. CDR3 residues: CASSGGRTYNEQFF. CDR3 coding DNA: TGTGCCAGCAGTGGGGGGCGGACCTACAATGAGCAGTTCTTC.

V usage is TRBV5-4 and J usage is TRBJ1-4; the match to TRBD1 covers 7 bases. There are 15 residues in the CDR3. From germline, CDR1 is SGHNT and CDR2 YYREEE (reference sequence). V was clipped by 3 bases and J by 0 bases; unmatched bases: 2. CDR3 residues: CASSWDSSTNEKLFF. The CDR3 region has the DNA TGTGCCAGCAGCTGGGACAGTTCAACTAATGAAAAACTGTTTTTT.

V is TRBV5-1 and J is TRBJ1-1; possible D gene TRBD1, 5 bases. Germline loops: CDR1 SGHRS, CDR2 YFSETQ. Trimming left V 1 base short and J 1 base short, with 11 bases between. This CDR3 has 15 amino acids. CDR3 DNA sequence: TGCGCCAGCAGCTTGATGATCGGGGGGAACACTGAAGCTTTCTTT. This translates into CASSLMIGGNTEAFF. The full variable domain, with the rest looked up from reference TRBV5-1 and TRBJ1-1, is KAGVTQTPRYLIKTRGQQVTLSCSPISGHRSVSWYQQTPGQGLQFLFEYFSETQRNKGNFPGRFSGRQFSNSRSEMNVSTLELGDSALYLCASSLMIGGNTEAFFGQGTRLTVV.

The chain uses TRBV30 and TRBJ1-1; TRBD1 matches 9 bases. The CDR3 extends over 14 amino acids. Germline V gives CDR1 GTSNPN, CDR2 SVGIG (reference sequence). V lost 2 bases and J lost 3; bases outside the gene matches: 4. The CDR3 bases are TGTGCCTGGAGTTACACAGGGGGCTACACTGAAGCTTTCTTT. This gives the protein CAWSYTGGYTEAFF.

The chain recombines TRBV6-6 with TRBJ2-3; TRBD1 aligns across 11 bases. Germline loops: CDR1 MNHNY, CDR2 SVGAGI (reference sequence). V dropped 5 bases and J dropped 6; count of bases not matched to a gene: 4. The CDR3 is 14 amino acids. The CDR3 DNA reads as TGTGCCAGCAGTGGACAGGGGGCGGGCGATACGCAGTATTTT. As protein: CASSGQGAGDTQYF.

The chain has TRBV7-9 and TRBJ1-2, with D possibly being TRBD1 (5 bases). The CDR3 is 14 amino acids. V was trimmed by 5 bases and J by 2 bases, leaving 12 bases between them. CDR1 is SEHNR and CDR2 is FQNEAQ in the germline V gene (reference sequence). The CDR3 is CASSRLGPNYGYTF. In DNA, the CDR3 is TGTGCCAGCAGCCGCCTGGGGCCCAACTATGGCTACACCTTC.

This clone was detected a few times. Other DNA variants within this sample encode the same CDR3. The chain is built from TRBV7-2 and TRBJ2-3, with 10 bases lining up with TRBD2. Per germline, CDR1 SGHTA and CDR2 FQGNSA. The CDR3 totals 15 residues. J was trimmed by 2 bases and V by 5 bases; bases with no gene match: 4. The CDR3 nucleotides are TGTGCCAGCAGCCGGACTAGCGGAGACACAGATACGCAGTATTTT. Translated, it gives CASSRTSGDTDTQYF.

This clone was seen at least ten times. The genes are TRBV2 and TRBJ2-7; D is ambiguous. Trimming cost V 11 bases and J 2 bases, with 16 bases left between them. The CDR3 length is 13 residues. CDR1 and CDR2 from the germline V gene are SNHLY and FYNNEI. As DNA, the CDR3 is TGTGCCTCCTCTCTGGGCATCGCCTACGAGCAGTACTTC. This sequence encodes CASSLGIAYEQYF.

CDR3 amino acids: CASSYEGLAGNTIYF. The DNA for the CDR3 is TGTGCCAGCAGTTACGAGGGCTTGGCTGGAAACACCATATATTTT. The chain has TRBV6-6 and TRBJ1-3; D unresolved. Germline V gene sequence: CDR1 MNHNY, CDR2 SVGAGI (reference sequence). V lost 2 bases and J lost 2, with 10 bases in between. The CDR3 has 15 amino acids.

In regard to this clone: A read error may produce the germline difference seen at one junction end. The chain recombines TRBV11-2 with TRBJ2-7, with a weak D call TRBD1 (6 bases). Germline V gene data show CDR1 as SGHAT and CDR2 as FQNNGV. This CDR3 is 15 amino acids long. CDR3 bases: TGTGTCAGCAGCTTAGCCGGGACACGGGCCTACGAGCAGTACTTC. Residues: CVSSLAGTRAYEQYF.

This chain links TRBV15 with TRBJ2-4; 13 bases are a match to TRBD2. Germline CDR1 reads LNHNV; CDR2 reads YYDKDF (reference sequence). The CDR3 loop spans 22 amino acids. V dropped 3 bases and J dropped 1; count of bases not matched to a gene: 18. The CDR3 sequence: CATSRGYGTSGRAGSAKNIQYF. The CDR3 DNA sequence: TGTGCCACCAGCAGGGGGTATGGCACTAGCGGGAGGGCAGGGTCCGCCAAAAACATTCAGTACTTC.

The chain uses TRBV7-8 and TRBJ2-1, with 8 bases fitting TRBD2. Per the germline V gene, CDR1 is SGHVS and CDR2 is FQNEAQ. V shed 5 bases, J shed 4 bases, and the junction held 7 bases outside the gene matches. This CDR3 spans 15 amino acids. This CDR3 reads CASSPPGGGYNEQFF. The CDR3, as DNA: TGTGCCAGCAGCCCCCCCGGGGGGGGTTACAATGAGCAGTTCTTC.

The chain joins TRBV6-1 to TRBJ1-5; TRBD1 agrees at 7 bases. The CDR3 has 16 amino acids. J gave up 1 base and V 4 bases, and 7 bases lay outside the gene matches. CDR1 is MNHNS and CDR2 is SASEGT in the germline V gene. The CDR3 sequence: CASSVFTGDSNQPQHF. CDR3 nucleotides: TGTGCCAGCAGTGTTTTCACAGGGGACAGCAATCAGCCCCAGCATTTT.

The chain recombines TRBV19 with TRBJ2-3; weak D call: TRBD2 (7 bases). Germline V gene lookup returns CDR1 LNHDA and CDR2 SQIVND (reference sequence). V was shortened by 6 bases and J by 2 bases, with 15 bases between the two germline ends. The CDR3 length is 15 residues. CDR3 coding DNA: TGTGCCAGTAGCCTCAAGGGGGGGCCCACAGATACGCAGTATTTT. Its protein is CASSLKGGPTDTQYF.

The chain is built from TRBV4-1 and TRBJ2-5; 10 nucleotides match TRBD2. The junction had 5 bases not matched to a gene; V was cut back by 2 bases and J by 5 bases. Germline V gene data show CDR1 as MGHRA and CDR2 as YSYEKL. CDR3 size: 15 residues. As DNA, the CDR3 is TGCGCCAGCAGCCAAAGCGGGAGGGAGGCGGAGACCCAGTACTTC. It is translated as CASSQSGREAETQYF.

The chain combines TRBV4-3 with TRBJ2-2; 8 bases are shared with TRBD2. V gave up 3 bases and J gave up 6 bases; unmatched junction bases: 12. In germline, CDR1 is LGHNA, CDR2 YSLEER. This CDR3 has 17 amino acids. The CDR3: CASSQGQAGDGAGELFF. The CDR3 DNA is TGCGCCAGCAGCCAGGGGCAAGCGGGGGATGGAGCCGGGGAGCTGTTTTTT.

V usage is TRBV7-9 and J usage is TRBJ2-4; tentative D call: TRBD1 (6 bases). V lost 5 bases and J 0 bases, leaving 20 bases between the germline ends. Germline-derived CDR1 and CDR2 are SEHNR and FQNEAQ (reference sequence). This CDR3 spans 18 amino acids. The CDR3: CASSPVGADFLAKNIQYF. CDR3 DNA: TGTGCCAGCAGCCCTGTGGGGGCGGACTTTCTAGCCAAAAACATTCAGTACTTC.

This clone appeared a few times. The chain couples TRBV4-1 to TRBJ2-3; 7 bases fit TRBD1. This CDR3 region has 17 residues. Trimming took 0 bases from V and 0 from J; bases not matched to a gene: 6. Germline V lookup: CDR1 MGHRA, CDR2 YSYEKL. The CDR3 DNA reads TGCGCCAGCAGCCAAGATTTCGGGACAGCTAGCACAGATACGCAGTATTTT. This translates into CASSQDFGTASTDTQYF.

The rearrangement links TRBV5-1 to TRBJ2-5; maybe TRBD1 (6 bases). Looked up from germline, CDR1 is SGHRS and CDR2 is YFSETQ. The length of the CDR3 is 14 residues. With 4 bases removed from V and 4 bases from J, the gap between germline ends came to 14 bases. For the CDR3, the DNA is TGCGCCAGCAGCCGATCCGGGACAATAGAGACCCAGTACTTC. It is translated as CASSRSGTIETQYF. Together with reference TRBV5-1 and TRBJ2-5, the CDR3 gives the full variable domain: KAGVTQTPRYLIKTRGQQVTLSCSPISGHRSVSWYQQTPGQGLQFLFEYFSETQRNKGNFPGRFSGRQFSNSRSEMNVSTLELGDSALYLCASSRSGTIETQYFGPGTRLLVL.

The rearrangement links TRBV28 to TRBJ1-4; 7 positions agree with TRBD1. The V gene's germline CDR1 is MDHEN and CDR2 SYDVKM. Trimming removed 2 bases from V and 8 bases from J; junction bases left unmatched: 14. The CDR3 spans 17 residues. CDR3 DNA: TGTGCCAGCAGTTTACCGACAGGGCGCTTTGAGGAAGAAAAACTGTTTTTT. Translated: CASSLPTGRFEEEKLFF.

The V and J genes are TRBV5-1 and TRBJ1-4; TRBD1 matches 8 bases. Germline CDR1 is SGHRS and CDR2 is YFSETQ. The ends lost 1 base at V and 8 bases at J; junction bases unmatched: 4. The CDR3 length is 14 residues. Written as DNA, the CDR3 is TGCGCCAGCAGCTTGCGGACAGGGTCAGAAAAACTGTTTTTT. Translating it yields CASSLRTGSEKLFF.